The 25 T cell receptor beta chains below were found in one sample sequenced in a study of patients and donors after allogeneic stem cell transplantation. In TCRdb, the RT-PCR reads were re-called with MiXCR into one record per CDR3 protein. The sample holds 25,000 to 35,000 distinct CDR3 sequences, around 6.8% seen once. Material for sequencing was blood, either unsorted or a sorted T cell fraction (not recorded which). The receptors were gathered from a human donor who was either an allogeneic HSCT recipient or a stem cell or donor lymphocyte infusion donor (not recorded which). It is not recorded whose cells these are; they may come from a transplant donor.

Many counts were recorded for this clonotype. The chain has TRBV4-1 and TRBJ2-5; 8 bases line up with TRBD2. The V gene's germline CDR1 is MGHRA and CDR2 YSYEKL. This CDR3 has 16 amino acids. V lost 0 bases and J lost 2; bases outside the gene matches: 5. CDR3 amino acids: CASSQERLAGQETQYF. The CDR3 nucleotides are TGCGCCAGCAGCCAAGAAAGATTAGCGGGGCAAGAGACCCAGTACTTC.

The chain recombines TRBV9 with TRBJ2-1, with TRBD2 matching over 11 bases. The length of the CDR3 is 15 residues. V lost 3 bases and J lost 6; bases outside the gene matches: 5. Germline V gene data show CDR1 as SGDLS and CDR2 as YYNGEE. The CDR3 nucleotides are TGTGCCAGCAGCGCACGACTAGCGGGACGCAATGAGCAGTTCTTC. Residues: CASSARLAGRNEQFF.

V usage is TRBV9 and J usage is TRBJ2-5; perhaps TRBD1 as D (6 bases). The CDR3 sequence is 15 residues long. Germline lookup yields CDR1 SGDLS and CDR2 YYNGEE. V gave up 4 bases and J gave up 7 bases, with 20 bases separating them. The CDR3 nucleotides read TGTGCCAGCAGCCAATCGACACAGGGAGAGGGGACCCAGTACTTC. It codes for CASSQSTQGEGTQYF.

This clonotype has at least ten counts. This chain connects TRBV20-1 to TRBJ2-1, with 7 bases identical to TRBD2. Trimming cost V 6 bases and J 4 bases; bases outside gene matches: 9. The germline CDR1 and CDR2 sequences are DFQATT and SNEGSKA (reference sequence). The CDR3 totals 14 residues. The CDR3 nucleotides are TGCAGTGCCTCTACTAGCGAGGCGTACAATGAGCAGTTCTTC. Amino acid sequence: CSASTSEAYNEQFF.

This clonotype was seen a few times. V is TRBV5-8 and J is TRBJ2-3; 10 bases map to TRBD2. Germline trimming cut 3 bases from V and 0 bases from J; bases unmatched to any gene: 1. Germline CDR1 is SGHTS and CDR2 is YDEGEE. The CDR3 consists of 15 residues. The CDR3 region is CASSSSGRSTDTQYF. DNA for the CDR3: TGTGCCAGCAGCTCTAGCGGGAGAAGCACAGATACGCAGTATTTT. Combining the CDR3 with reference TRBV5-8 and TRBJ2-3 gives the whole variable domain EAGVTQSPTHLIKTRGQQATLRCSPISGHTSVYWYQQALGLGLQFLLWYDEGEERNRGNFPPRFSGRQFPNYSSELNVNALELEDSALYLCASSSSGRSTDTQYFGPGTRLTVL.

This clonotype showed up many times. The V gene is TRBV10-3, the J gene TRBJ2-2; the match to TRBD1 covers 7 bases. Germline values: CDR1 ENHRY, CDR2 SYGVKD. The CDR3 is 15 residues long. The trim removed 0 bases at V and 3 bases at J, leaving 1 base unmatched. The CDR3 nucleotides read TGTGCCATCAGTGAGTCAACAGGGGACACCGGGGAGCTGTTTTTT. Encoded protein: CAISESTGDTGELFF.

The table lists this clonotype with many counts. The chain is built from TRBV7-9 and TRBJ1-4; TRBD1 might be the D (5 bases). The V and J ends lost 3 bases and 3 bases respectively, with 20 bases between them. CDR1 is SEHNR, CDR2 FQNEAQ, per germline (reference sequence). The CDR3 contains 18 residues. CDR3 bases: TGTGCCAGCAGCTTCTTGGCAGGGACTCGGGCCCCTAATGAAAAACTGTTTTTT. This sequence encodes CASSFLAGTRAPNEKLFF.

By its share, this clonotype is medium-sized. The rearrangement links TRBV29-1 to TRBJ1-1, with 7 nucleotides matching TRBD1. The V and J ends lost 7 bases and 4 bases, in that order; junction bases with no gene match: 6. The CDR3 sequence is 12 residues long. CDR1 SQVTM and CDR2 ANQGSEA come from the germline V gene. The CDR3 region has the DNA TGCAGCGGGGCGACAGGGATCACTGAAGCTTTCTTT. It translates to CSGATGITEAFF.

This sequence joins TRBV24-1 and TRBJ2-5, with 10 bases lining up with TRBD2. This CDR3 region has 16 residues. J was trimmed by 2 bases and V by 1 base; bases with no gene match: 3. Per germline, CDR1 KGHDR and CDR2 SFDVKD. The chain's CDR3 is CATSDLPAGGQETQYF. The CDR3 DNA follows: TGTGCCACCAGTGATTTACCAGCGGGAGGGCAAGAGACCCAGTACTTC.

This clonotype has ten or more counts. The chain couples TRBV7-3 to TRBJ2-1, with 10 nucleotides matching TRBD2. CDR3 length: 15 residues. Per germline, CDR1 SGHTA and CDR2 FQGTGA. The V and J ends lost 5 bases and 6 bases, in that order; junction bases with no gene match: 7. The CDR3 DNA follows: TGTGCCAGCAGCCCTGCTAGCGGGAGAGGCAATGAGCAGTTCTTC. Protein: CASSPASGRGNEQFF.

The table lists this clonotype with many counts. This chain connects TRBV10-3 to TRBJ2-3, with a weak D call TRBD2 (5 bases). Germline lookup yields CDR1 ENHRY and CDR2 SYGVKD. Trimming took off 10 bases at V and 2 bases at J, with 13 bases between the two ends. There are 13 residues in the CDR3. CDR3 loop: CATEGGPTDTQYF. The CDR3, as DNA: TGTGCCACAGAGGGCGGCCCCACAGATACGCAGTATTTT.

In its sample, this clonotype was seen many times. The gene calls are TRBV20-1 and TRBJ2-2, with D unclear. The V end lost 0 bases, the J end lost 7 bases, and 9 bases lay between the germline ends. Germline-derived CDR1 and CDR2 are DFQATT and SNEGSKA (reference sequence). The CDR3 length is 13 residues. The CDR3 protein is CSARDWSGGELFF. In nucleotides, the CDR3 is TGCAGTGCTAGAGACTGGTCCGGCGGGGAGCTGTTTTTT.

This clonotype was seen many times. The chain's CDR3 is CASSFWNSPLHF. The CDR3 nucleotides read TGTGCCAGCAGTTTCTGGAATTCACCCCTCCACTTT. The chain recombines TRBV28 with TRBJ1-6; D is uncertain. The CDR3 is 12 residues long. V was cut by 3 bases and J by 7 bases, with 4 bases left in between. The V gene's germline CDR1 is MDHEN and CDR2 SYDVKM.

This clonotype was seen a few times. This sequence joins TRBV5-1 and TRBJ2-2; 14 bases fit TRBD2. The junction had 12 bases not matched to a gene; V was cut back by 3 bases and J by 5 bases. Germline V gene lookup returns CDR1 SGHRS and CDR2 YFSETQ. This CDR3 is 19 amino acids long. The CDR3 region has the DNA TGCGCCAGCAGCTCTTCCGGGACTAGCGGGAGACGAGGAACCGGGGAGCTGTTTTTT. Translated: CASSSSGTSGRRGTGELFF.

The sample holds a few counts of this clonotype. This chain uses TRBV7-3 with TRBJ2-3, with D maybe TRBD1 (6 bases). The germline gives CDR1 SGHTA, CDR2 FQGTGA. Trimming took off 5 bases at V and 2 bases at J, with 11 bases between the two ends. This CDR3 has 14 amino acids. CDR3: CASSRDRYTDTQYF. For the CDR3, the DNA is TGTGCCAGCAGCCGTGACAGGTACACAGATACGCAGTATTTT.

There are many counts of this clonotype. V gene TRBV10-3 combines with J gene TRBJ2-3; the D is unclear. The CDR3 runs 14 residues. Trimming took off 2 bases at V and 2 bases at J, with 8 bases between the two ends. Germline values: CDR1 ENHRY, CDR2 SYGVKD. CDR3 loop: CAISEEQLTDTQYF. CDR3 DNA: TGTGCCATCAGTGAGGAGCAGCTCACAGATACGCAGTATTTT.

This clonotype rates as medium-sized. The V call is TRBV6-5, the J call TRBJ2-1, with 12 bases lining up with TRBD2. The V gene's germline CDR1 is MNHEY and CDR2 SVGAGI. CDR3 length equals 17 residues. V was clipped by 2 bases and J by 4 bases; unmatched bases: 6. The CDR3 region has the DNA TGTGCCAGCAGTTACCAAGGGACTAGCGGGCCATACAATGAGCAGTTCTTC. Encoded protein: CASSYQGTSGPYNEQFF.

This clonotype was counted ten times or more. The chain recombines TRBV12-3 or TRBV12-4 with TRBJ2-1, with 8 bases aligning to TRBD2. Unmatched junction bases numbered 7, after V lost 5 bases and J lost 4 bases. This CDR3 has 15 amino acids. The CDR3 region has the DNA TGTGCCAGCAGTCTAATAGCGGGGAGTTACAATGAGCAGTTCTTC. Its protein is CASSLIAGSYNEQFF.

This clonotype was picked up many times. The chain joins TRBV28 to TRBJ2-7; the D gene could be TRBD1 or TRBD2 (5 bases each). V was cut by 6 bases and J by 0 bases, with 18 bases left in between. The CDR3 has 16 amino acids. CDR1 is MDHEN and CDR2 is SYDVKM in the germline V gene. The CDR3 DNA follows: TGTGCCAGCAGAATGGCCGGGACCTTGCGCTCCTACGAGCAGTACTTC. Translating it yields CASRMAGTLRSYEQYF.

The sample holds many counts of this clonotype. The rearrangement uses TRBV5-1 and TRBJ2-5; TRBD2 is a possible D gene (6 bases). V dropped 4 bases and J dropped 1 base, with 8 bases sitting between them. The CDR3 is made up of 13 amino acids. Germline V gene lookup returns CDR1 SGHRS and CDR2 YFSETQ. CDR3 nucleotides: TGCGCCAGCAGCACGGGGGTCCAAGAGACCCAGTACTTC. It codes for CASSTGVQETQYF.

In this sample, this clonotype turned up a few times. The chain couples TRBV2 to TRBJ1-1; possibly TRBD1 for D (5 bases). Germline V CDR1 and CDR2: SNHLY, FYNNEI. Trimming pared 6 bases from V and 2 bases from J, leaving 10 bases between. This CDR3 has 13 residues. In DNA form, the CDR3 reads TGTGCCAGCAGACGGGACGGCAACACTGAAGCTTTCTTT. Amino acids: CASRRDGNTEAFF.

This clonotype appeared many times. The J gene is TRBJ2-7, the V gene TRBV24-1; D is perhaps TRBD2 (6 bases). Trimming took 2 bases from V and 0 from J, leaving 7 bases between them. CDR3 size: 14 residues. Germline V gene sequence: CDR1 KGHDR, CDR2 SFDVKD. The CDR3 nucleotides read TGTGCCACCAGTGATTCCGGGAGCTCCTACGAGCAGTACTTC. Translated, it gives CATSDSGSSYEQYF.

In its sample, this clonotype ranks as medium-sized. The chain couples TRBV5-4 to TRBJ1-2; D ambiguous. The germline gives CDR1 SGHNT, CDR2 YYREEE (reference sequence). The V gene lost 4 bases and the J gene lost 0 bases, with 7 bases spanning the gap. There are 13 residues in the CDR3. The CDR3 coding sequence is TGTGCCAGCAGCCAGACATCTAACTATGGCTACACCTTC. Translation: CASSQTSNYGYTF.

This clonotype has at least ten counts. This chain uses TRBV28 with TRBJ2-1, with a possible D match to TRBD1 (5 bases). The CDR3 covers 17 residues. V shed 5 bases and J shed 3 bases, with 20 bases lying between them. CDR1 is MDHEN, CDR2 SYDVKM, per germline. In DNA form, the CDR3 reads TGTGCCAGCAGTCGAAATCGCCCGTCGACAGACTACAATGAGCAGTTCTTC. Translation: CASSRNRPSTDYNEQFF.

This clonotype was counted at least ten times. This chain joins TRBV4-2 and TRBJ1-4; TRBD1 matches at 9 bases. The CDR3 is 16 amino acids. CDR1 LGHNA and CDR2 YNFKEQ come from the germline V gene. J lost 5 bases, V lost 2 bases, and 6 bases had no gene match. The CDR3 loop reads CASSQLSGTGNEKLFF. The DNA for the CDR3 is TGTGCCAGCAGCCAACTTTCCGGGACAGGGAATGAAAAACTGTTTTTT.